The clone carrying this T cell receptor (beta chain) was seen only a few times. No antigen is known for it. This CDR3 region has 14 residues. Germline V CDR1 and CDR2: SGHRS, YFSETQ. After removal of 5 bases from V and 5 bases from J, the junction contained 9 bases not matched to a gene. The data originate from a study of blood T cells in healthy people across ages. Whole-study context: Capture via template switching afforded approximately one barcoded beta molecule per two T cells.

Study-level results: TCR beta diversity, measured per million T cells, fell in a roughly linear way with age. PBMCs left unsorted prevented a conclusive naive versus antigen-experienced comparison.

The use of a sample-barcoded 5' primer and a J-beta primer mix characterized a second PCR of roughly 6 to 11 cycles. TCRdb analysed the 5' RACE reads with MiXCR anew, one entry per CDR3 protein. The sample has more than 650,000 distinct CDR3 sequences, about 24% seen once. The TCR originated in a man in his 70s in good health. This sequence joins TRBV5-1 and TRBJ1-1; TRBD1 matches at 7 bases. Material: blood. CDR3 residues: CASRSDRARTEAFF. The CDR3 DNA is TGCGCCAGCAGATCCGACAGGGCCCGAACTGAAGCTTTCTTT.